This TCR beta chain was retrieved from a study of response to subunit inactivated influenza vaccine. CDR1 is DFQATT and CDR2 is SNEGSKA in the germline V gene (reference sequence). Trimming shortened V by 0 bases and J by 5 bases, and 14 bases separated the two germline ends. The CDR3 runs to 14 residues. MiXCR, applied by TCRdb to the RT-PCR reads, yields one record per CDR3 protein. This table has 530,000 or so distinct CDR3 sequences, roughly 12% appearing once. Study-wide results and caveats: Each seasonal flu vaccination may recruit only limited new T cells, authors suggested.

In regard to this clonotype: Its specificity is unknown.

This sequence originates from a man in his fifties who received an inactivated influenza vaccine. The chain links TRBV20-1 to TRBJ2-7, with D perhaps TRBD2 (7 bases). Sample: PBMCs from blood, taken on the day of vaccination. CDR3 sequence: CSARDLRGGHEQYF. The CDR3 bases are TGCAGTGCTAGAGATCTGAGGGGGGGCCACGAGCAGTACTTC.